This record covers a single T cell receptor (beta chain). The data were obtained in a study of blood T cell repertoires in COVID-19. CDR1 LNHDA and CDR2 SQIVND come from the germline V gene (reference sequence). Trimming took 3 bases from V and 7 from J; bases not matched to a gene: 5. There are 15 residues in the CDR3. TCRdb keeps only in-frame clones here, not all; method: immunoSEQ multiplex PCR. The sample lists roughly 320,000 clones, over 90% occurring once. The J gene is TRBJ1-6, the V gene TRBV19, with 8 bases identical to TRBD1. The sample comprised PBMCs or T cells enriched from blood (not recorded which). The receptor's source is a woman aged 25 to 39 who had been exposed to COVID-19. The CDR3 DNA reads TGTGCCAGTAGTATGCGGGACAGGCGAAATTCACCCCTCCACTTT. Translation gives CASSMRDRRNSPLHF.